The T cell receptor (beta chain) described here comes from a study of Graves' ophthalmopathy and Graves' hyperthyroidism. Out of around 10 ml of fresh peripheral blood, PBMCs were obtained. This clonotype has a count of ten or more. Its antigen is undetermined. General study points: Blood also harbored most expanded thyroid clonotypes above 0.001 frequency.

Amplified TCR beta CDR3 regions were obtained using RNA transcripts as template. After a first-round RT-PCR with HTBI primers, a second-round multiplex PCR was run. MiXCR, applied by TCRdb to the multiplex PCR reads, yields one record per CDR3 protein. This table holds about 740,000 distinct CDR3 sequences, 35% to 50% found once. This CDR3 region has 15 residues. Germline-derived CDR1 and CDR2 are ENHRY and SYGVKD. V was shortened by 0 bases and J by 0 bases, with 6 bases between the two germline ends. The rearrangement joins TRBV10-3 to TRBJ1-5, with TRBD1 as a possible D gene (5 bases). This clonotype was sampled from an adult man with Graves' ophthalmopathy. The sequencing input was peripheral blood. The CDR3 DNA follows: TGTGCCATCAGTGAGTCGACAGTTAGCAATCAGCCCCAGCATTTT. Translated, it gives CAISESTVSNQPQHF.